This T cell receptor (beta chain) stems from a study of lymphopenia after photon versus proton radiotherapy. Study results and caveats: Post-nadir TCR diversity decline inversely tracked overall survival among those who died. Relative stability marked proton patients; photon patients lost diversity and naive cells.

The assay was immunoSEQ multiplex PCR, and TCRdb's table has in-frame clones only and misses some. The sample yields about 26,000 clones, more than 80% seen once. By proportion, this clone is medium-sized. Its antigen is as yet unknown. The V gene end was trimmed by 4 bases and the J gene end by 5 bases; junction bases not matched to a gene: 10. CDR1 MNHNS and CDR2 SASEGT come from the germline V gene. The CDR3 is made up of 16 amino acids. The chain is built from TRBV6-1 and TRBJ1-5; TRBD1 matches at 8 bases. The sequence was collected from a man younger than 40 with gastric cancer. Source: peripheral blood, taken from a patient treated with photon-based radiotherapy. For the CDR3, the DNA is TGTGCCAGCAGTGCAGGGACAGGTGGTTTCGATCAGCCCCAGCATTTT. It yields the protein CASSAGTGGFDQPQHF.